The 29 T cell receptor beta chains given below trace back to one sample, sequenced in a study of OX40 agonist ivuxolimab in advanced cancers. Sequencing used immunoSEQ multiplex PCR; TCRdb keeps in-frame clones, though not all of them. The sample has approximately 54,000 clones, roughly 90% seen once. This specimen was CD4+ or CD8+ T cells sorted from blood, taken in a trial of the OX40 agonist ivuxolimab. The receptors here all came from an adult with an advanced solid tumor such as melanoma, head and neck, liver or kidney cancer.

The chain employs TRBV27 and TRBJ1-6; D ambiguous. V lost 3 bases, J lost 4 bases, and 4 bases lay in between. From germline, CDR1 is MNHEY and CDR2 SMNVEV (reference sequence). This CDR3 is built from 13 residues. DNA for the CDR3: TGTGCCAGCAGTTTGGAGTATAATTCACCCCTCCACTTT. Translating gives CASSLEYNSPLHF.

The CDR3 protein is CASSPEERVHF. The DNA for the CDR3 is TGTGCCAGCTCACCAGAGGAAAGGGTCCATTTT. The genes are TRBV18 and TRBJ1-5; D unresolved. CDR3 length: 11 amino acids. Germline CDR1 is KGHSH and CDR2 is LQKENI. Trimming left V 2 bases short and J 16 bases short, with 12 bases between.

The genes are TRBV28 and TRBJ1-4, with D maybe TRBD1 (5 bases). This CDR3 region has 16 residues. CDR1 is MDHEN, CDR2 SYDVKM, per germline. Trimming left V 3 bases short and J 2 bases short, with 13 bases between. Here the CDR3 reads CASSLGGGNTNEKLFF. Written as DNA, the CDR3 is TGTGCCAGCAGTTTGGGCGGGGGAAATACTAATGAAAAACTGTTTTTT.

The chain employs TRBV4-3 and TRBJ1-1; no reliable D call. This CDR3 region has 15 residues. In germline, CDR1 is LGHNA, CDR2 YSLEER. The V and J ends lost 0 bases and 4 bases respectively, with 12 bases between them. DNA of the CDR3: TGCGCCAGCAGCCAAGATCAAGGTTCACTCACTGAAGCTTTCTTT. Its protein product is CASSQDQGSLTEAFF.

V is TRBV9 and J is TRBJ1-2; the D is unclear. The ends were cut back, 2 bases at V and 4 bases at J, with 12 bases in the middle. CDR1 is SGDLS and CDR2 is YYNGEE in the germline V gene. The CDR3 is 14 amino acids. CDR3 DNA sequence: TGTGCCAGCAGCGTTCAGGAGGAATTCTATGGCTACACCTTC. It specifies CASSVQEEFYGYTF.

CDR3 in amino acids: CASSAPGTSGMGHSYNEQFF. CDR3 bases: TGTGCCAGCAGCGCCCCCGGGACTAGCGGGATGGGTCACTCCTACAATGAGCAGTTCTTC. The rearrangement uses TRBV7-8 and TRBJ2-1, with 13 positions matching TRBD2. This CDR3 region has 20 residues. The V gene end was trimmed by 5 bases and the J gene end by 0 bases; junction bases not matched to a gene: 13. Germline V lookup: CDR1 SGHVS, CDR2 FQNEAQ.

This clone was detected a few times. V and J are TRBV4-2 and TRBJ1-4; D gene ambiguous. The germline V gene encodes CDR1 LGHNA and CDR2 YNFKEQ. The CDR3 totals 15 residues. Trimming took off 0 bases at V and 3 bases at J, with 8 bases between the two ends. The CDR3 loop reads CASSQDGQANEKLFF. The CDR3 nucleotides are TGTGCCAGCAGCCAAGATGGGCAGGCTAATGAAAAACTGTTTTTT.

In DNA form, the CDR3 reads TGTGCCAACAGCGCGGCGGGGGGGAACACTGAAGCTTTCTTT. It specifies CANSAAGGNTEAFF. V is TRBV10-3 and J is TRBJ1-1; a weak D match, TRBD1 (5 bases). V was trimmed by 10 bases and J by 1 base, leaving 16 bases between them. From germline, CDR1 is ENHRY and CDR2 SYGVKD. The CDR3 is 14 amino acids.

The rearrangement joins TRBV7-9 to TRBJ2-5, with a weak D call TRBD2 (6 bases). CDR1 is SEHNR, CDR2 FQNEAQ, per germline (reference sequence). This CDR3 is built from 16 residues. V gave up 4 bases and J gave up 5 bases, with 20 bases separating them. CDR3 loop: CASSSNRDFSRETQYF. CDR3 nucleotide sequence: TGTGCCAGCAGCTCGAACCGGGACTTTAGCAGGGAGACCCAGTACTTC. The complete variable domain, with remaining parts taken from reference TRBV7-9 and TRBJ2-5, reads DTGVSQNPRHKITKRGQNVTFRCDPISEHNRLYWYRQTLGQGPEFLTYFQNEAQLEKSRLLSDRFSAERPKGSFSTLEIQRTEQGDSAMYLCASSSNRDFSRETQYFGPGTRLLVL.

Of note for this clone: Its ends do not fully match the called genes, so a read error is possible. CDR3 loop: CASSPGPNTGELFF. The DNA for the CDR3 is TGCGCCAGCAGCCCGGGACCAAACACCGGGGAGCTGTTTTTT. V and J are TRBV5-4 and TRBJ2-2; D possibly uses TRBD1 or TRBD2 (5 bases each). The CDR3 loop spans 14 amino acids. CDR1 is SGHNT and CDR2 is YYREEE in the germline V gene (reference sequence).

The V call is TRBV19, the J call TRBJ2-7; D is unresolved. V dropped 3 bases and J dropped 6 bases, with 12 bases sitting between them. CDR1 and CDR2 from the germline V gene are LNHDA and SQIVND (reference sequence). The CDR3 consists of 13 residues. The CDR3 DNA sequence: TGTGCCAGTAGTATCGGCAGCCTCGCCGAGCAGTACTTC. Translating gives CASSIGSLAEQYF.

The rearrangement joins TRBV19 to TRBJ1-4; TRBD1 aligns across 7 bases. This CDR3 is 17 amino acids long. After removal of 5 bases from V and 0 bases from J, the junction contained 9 bases not matched to a gene. The germline CDR1 and CDR2 sequences are LNHDA and SQIVND (reference sequence). In DNA form, the CDR3 reads TGTGCCAGTAGTCAGGGGCAGGGGGTTGCAACTAATGAAAAACTGTTTTTT. This encodes CASSQGQGVATNEKLFF.

The CDR3 DNA reads TGTGCCAGCAGCTTCGACAGGGCCTCTGGAAACACCATATATTTT. It translates to CASSFDRASGNTIYF. The rearrangement joins TRBV7-9 to TRBJ1-3; 7 bases line up with TRBD1. Germline values: CDR1 SEHNR, CDR2 FQNEAQ (reference sequence). This CDR3 spans 15 amino acids. Losses at the gene ends were 3 bases for V and 0 bases for J; bases not matched to a gene: 2.

The chain couples TRBV27 to TRBJ1-1; 7 bases align to TRBD1. The CDR3 is 14 residues long. The J segment lost 1 base and the V segment lost 4 bases, leaving 3 bases of the junction unmatched. Germline CDR1 is MNHEY and CDR2 is SMNVEV (reference sequence). The CDR3, as DNA: TGTGCCAGCAGTTCTTGGGACAGGAACACTGAAGCTTTCTTT. Translated, it gives CASSSWDRNTEAFF.

As for this clone: A read error may explain this, as a much larger clone is one base away. The chain carries TRBV6-1 and TRBJ1-1; D gene ambiguous. The V gene lost 6 bases and the J gene lost 6 bases, with 5 bases spanning the gap. The germline V gene encodes CDR1 MNHNS and CDR2 SASEGT. This CDR3 has 10 residues. CDR3 sequence (DNA): TGTGCCAGCAGGGGCGCTGAAGCTTTCTTT. This encodes CASRGAEAFF.

This clone was seen only once. Other DNA sequences in the same sample also yield this CDR3. The chain recombines TRBV7-9 with TRBJ2-7, with no clear D. The V and J ends lost 1 base and 3 bases respectively, with 7 bases between them. The CDR3 loop spans 13 amino acids. Germline V gives CDR1 SEHNR, CDR2 FQNEAQ (reference sequence). The CDR3 DNA sequence: TGTGCCAGCAGCTTAGGGGGAAACTACGAGCAGTACTTC. Translating gives CASSLGGNYEQYF. Using reference TRBV7-9 and TRBJ2-7 for the parts outside the CDR3, the full variable domain is DTGVSQNPRHKITKRGQNVTFRCDPISEHNRLYWYRQTLGQGPEFLTYFQNEAQLEKSRLLSDRFSAERPKGSFSTLEIQRTEQGDSAMYLCASSLGGNYEQYFGPGTRLTVT.

This rearrangement joins TRBV25-1 to TRBJ2-1; TRBD2 aligns across 8 bases. The ends lost 6 bases at V and 6 bases at J; junction bases unmatched: 1. The CDR3 is 12 amino acids. The germline CDR1 and CDR2 sequences are MGHDK and SYGVNS. For the CDR3, the DNA is TGTGCCAGCAGACTAGCGGTCAATGAGCAGTTCTTC. Translating it yields CASRLAVNEQFF.

The rearrangement joins TRBV11-1 to TRBJ2-6; D is ambiguous. Germline V CDR1 and CDR2: SGHAT, FQDESV (reference sequence). The CDR3 totals 15 residues. Between the trimmed V and J ends, which lost 2 bases and 4 bases, there was a span of 9 bases. CDR3 coding DNA: TGTGCCAGCAGCTTATTCTCCAGCGGGGCCAACGTCCTGACTTTC. Its protein product is CASSLFSSGANVLTF.

The chain couples TRBV4-3 to TRBJ1-3, with D hard to call. Between the trimmed V and J ends, which lost 0 bases and 1 base, there was a span of 10 bases. This CDR3 comprises 16 residues. From germline, CDR1 is LGHNA and CDR2 YSLEER. This chain's CDR3 is CASSQDQIASGNTIYF. In nucleotides, the CDR3 is TGCGCCAGCAGCCAAGACCAGATTGCGTCTGGAAACACCATATATTTT.

Notes on this clone: Mismatch with germline at one junction end may stem from a read error. The chain employs TRBV19 and TRBJ2-7; 11 nucleotides align to TRBD2. The germline V gene encodes CDR1 LNHDA and CDR2 SQIVND (reference sequence). The CDR3 sequence is 14 residues long. The CDR3 DNA reads TGTGCCAGTAGCATAGCGGGAGGGGTCTACGAGCAGTACTTC. Its protein is CASSIAGGVYEQYF. Full variable domain (remainder filled in from reference TRBV19 and TRBJ2-7): DGGITQSPKYLFRKEGQNVTLSCEQNLNHDAMYWYRQDPGQGLRLIYYSQIVNDFQKGDIAEGYSVSREKKESFPLTVTSAQKNPTAFYLCASSIAGGVYEQYFGPGTRLTVT.

This clone was seen once. V usage is TRBV13 and J usage is TRBJ1-1; D is unresolved. CDR1 and CDR2 from the germline V gene are PRHDT and FYEKMQ (reference sequence). This CDR3 is built from 12 residues. Trimming stripped 3 bases from V and 2 bases from J, with 4 bases between. The CDR3 DNA is TGTGCCAGCAGCTTTGATAACACTGAAGCTTTCTTT. Protein: CASSFDNTEAFF.

A remark on this clone: The junction shows a germline mismatch at one end, possibly a read error. CDR3 amino acids: CASSSGLAGGYNEQFF. The DNA of the CDR3 is TGTGCTAGCAGCTCAGGGCTAGCGGGGGGCTACAATGAGCAGTTCTTC. This sequence joins TRBV7-7 and TRBJ2-1; the match to TRBD2 covers 11 bases. CDR3 length equals 16 residues. Germline V gives CDR1 SSHAT, CDR2 FNYEAQ (reference sequence).

This clone was counted only a few times. This chain joins TRBV9 and TRBJ2-1; possible D gene TRBD2, 5 bases. Trimming removed 0 bases at V and 7 bases at J, with 29 bases between. Germline lookup yields CDR1 SGDLS and CDR2 YYNGEE. The length of the CDR3 is 20 residues. CDR3 region: CASSVGSSAHLSTEGNEQFF. In nucleotides, the CDR3 is TGTGCCAGCAGCGTAGGGTCCAGCGCCCATCTCTCAACAGAGGGAAATGAGCAGTTCTTC.

The chain is built from TRBV7-8 and TRBJ2-1; 13 nucleotides align to TRBD2. Germline trimming cut 4 bases from V and 10 bases from J; bases unmatched to any gene: 10. Germline V gene data show CDR1 as SGHVS and CDR2 as FQNEAQ. This CDR3 contains 16 residues. The CDR3 DNA sequence: TGTGCCAGCAGCTCCCCAAGACTAGCGGGAGGCTTGGAGCAGTTCTTC. Translating gives CASSSPRLAGGLEQFF.

V is TRBV10-3 and J is TRBJ1-5; D gene ambiguous. This CDR3 comprises 15 residues. Trimming removed 11 bases at V and 1 base at J, with 18 bases between. Germline CDR1 and CDR2: ENHRY and SYGVKD. The CDR3 sequence is CASKDGQDSNQPQHF. CDR3 DNA sequence: TGTGCCTCTAAAGATGGGCAGGACAGCAATCAGCCCCAGCATTTT.

The chain joins TRBV7-9 to TRBJ1-1; D is unresolved. The CDR3 sequence is 13 residues long. Germline V lookup: CDR1 SEHNR, CDR2 FQNEAQ (reference sequence). Trimming cost V 4 bases and J 1 base, with 7 bases left between them. CDR3 in amino acids: CASSYPGNTEAFF. DNA of the CDR3: TGTGCCAGCAGCTATCCAGGGAACACTGAAGCTTTCTTT. The full variable domain, in which reference TRBV7-9 and TRBJ1-1 provide the parts outside the CDR3, is DTGVSQNPRHKITKRGQNVTFRCDPISEHNRLYWYRQTLGQGPEFLTYFQNEAQLEKSRLLSDRFSAERPKGSFSTLEIQRTEQGDSAMYLCASSYPGNTEAFFGQGTRLTVV.

This chain links TRBV29-1 with TRBJ2-7; 7 positions agree with TRBD2. The CDR3 has 15 residues. CDR1 is SQVTM and CDR2 is ANQGSEA in the germline V gene. The junction had 12 bases not matched to a gene; V was cut back by 7 bases and J by 0 bases. The CDR3 loop reads CSALGGWEHSYEQYF. CDR3 bases: TGCAGCGCCTTGGGGGGGTGGGAGCACTCCTACGAGCAGTACTTC.

V and J are TRBV29-1 and TRBJ2-1; D gene uncertain. Germline CDR1 SQVTM, CDR2 ANQGSEA. The CDR3 loop spans 12 amino acids. V was cut by 3 bases and J by 5 bases, with 8 bases left in between. CDR3 coding DNA: TGCAGCGTTGATCTAGGGAACAATGAGCAGTTCTTC. This translates into CSVDLGNNEQFF.

This sequence joins TRBV9 and TRBJ1-1; 7 bases match TRBD1. The CDR3 sequence is 17 residues long. With V trimmed by 4 bases and J by 3 bases, 15 bases remained unmatched. CDR1 is SGDLS, CDR2 YYNGEE, per germline. Here the CDR3 DNA reads TGTGCCAGCAGCTTAACCCCCAGGGGGGGCGGGGACACTGAAGCTTTCTTT. It yields the protein CASSLTPRGGGDTEAFF.